This T cell receptor (beta chain) was recovered during a study of blood T cell repertoires in COVID-19. Study-level information: The United States, Italy and Spain were the sources of the acute and convalescent COVID-19 samples. The cDNA or gDNA used as material had been derived from T cells, B-cell-depleted T cells, or PBMCs.

Original analysis: The assay estimated nucleated cells by amplifying reference gene primers. TCRdb's table, derived via immunoSEQ multiplex PCR, lists solely in-frame clones and lacks some. That table supplies the V and J calls and clone size; D and trimming were determined from the DNA. Of approximately 250,000 clones detected, around four fifths appear once; the ten largest clones hold just under 6.5%. Material: peripheral blood. The TCR comes from a woman in her sixties with active or convalescent COVID-19.

The DNA for the CDR3 is TGCGCCAGCAGCCCATACTTACAGGGGGAGACCCAGTACTTC. Translation: CASSPYLQGETQYF. The V call is TRBV5-1, the J call TRBJ2-5; 7 bases match TRBD1. This CDR3 spans 14 amino acids. Trimming cost V 4 bases and J 5 bases; bases outside gene matches: 8. CDR1 and CDR2 (germline): SGHRS, YFSETQ.